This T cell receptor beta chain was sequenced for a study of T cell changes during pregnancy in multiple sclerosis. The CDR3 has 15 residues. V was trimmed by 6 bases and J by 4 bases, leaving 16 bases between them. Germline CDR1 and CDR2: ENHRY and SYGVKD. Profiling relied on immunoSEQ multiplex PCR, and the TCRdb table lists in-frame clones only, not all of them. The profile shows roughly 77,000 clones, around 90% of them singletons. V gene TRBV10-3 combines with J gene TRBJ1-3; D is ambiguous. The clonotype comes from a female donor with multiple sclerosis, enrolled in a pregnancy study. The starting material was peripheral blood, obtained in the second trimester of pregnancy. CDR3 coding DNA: TGTGCCATCAGGACCCTACCTGGAGTCGGAAACACCATATATTTT. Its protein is CAIRTLPGVGNTIYF.